This T cell receptor beta chain was found in a study of Ad26.COV2.S vaccination and SARS-CoV-2 variants. Study-wide background: Once, or twice with 56 days between doses, Ad26.COV2.S was given intramuscularly.

Indicated treatment: some 20 received Ad26.COV2.S at low or high dose, single or two shots; 5 received placebo; per-sample allocation not given. Repertoires come from day 63 after the first vaccine or placebo injection. Expressing Wuhan-strain SARS-CoV-2 spike, an Ad26 vector served as the vaccine. Method: immunoSEQ multiplex PCR; TCRdb's copy keeps in-frame clones and lacks some. The sample holds 510,000 or so clones; around 88% are singletons and the top ten take roughly 13%. Germline CDR1 and CDR2: MNHNY and SVGAGI (reference sequence). Trimming pared 6 bases from V and 2 bases from J, leaving 11 bases between. The CDR3 length is 15 residues.

This TCR derives from a person between 18 and 65 years old who received the Ad26.COV2.S COVID-19 vaccine or a placebo. V and J are TRBV6-6 and TRBJ2-6, with D tentatively TRBD1 (5 bases). The sample was peripheral blood, taken in a trial of Ad26.COV2.S vaccine versus placebo. CDR3 residues: CASRLQVAGANVLTF. The CDR3 DNA reads TGTGCCAGCAGACTACAGGTTGCTGGGGCCAACGTCCTGACTTTC.